This paragraph reports one T cell receptor beta chain. Its antigen is unidentified. This entry belongs to a study of CD8 T cells in ankylosing spondylitis. Whole-study findings and limits: The clones that were linked to disease were reported to be significantly enriched in matched synovial fluid samples from ankylosing spondylitis patients. Disease-linked clones bore a CD8+ phenotype, appearing relatively rarely in peripheral blood. Made up of about eight highly homologous variants, a TCR beta motif appeared characteristic of ankylosing spondylitis blood. Earlier reports found some motif variants in synovial fluid and blood in reactive arthritis.

Using quantitative 5'-RACE with molecular barcodes, the authors made TCR beta libraries. TCRdb independently ran MiXCR on the 5' RACE reads; one entry per CDR3 protein. The sample has 700,000 to 850,000 distinct CDR3 sequences; roughly 10% are singletons. Germline lookup yields CDR1 MNHEY and CDR2 SMNVEV (reference sequence). The V end was cut by 4 bases, the J end by 6 bases, with 16 bases between. The CDR3 contains 14 residues. The genes are TRBV27 and TRBJ2-7, with D unresolved. This TCR came from a male donor with ankylosing spondylitis. Source material: blood, either unsorted or a sorted T cell fraction (not recorded which). CDR3 loop: CASSSVGLRAEQYF. The CDR3 DNA sequence: TGTGCCAGCAGTTCAGTCGGGCTAAGGGCCGAGCAGTACTTC.